This passage covers 11 T cell receptor beta chains from one sample sequenced in a study of post-analysis software for immune sequencing data. Notes on the study in general: Controls had lower frequencies than patients of about 5 TRBV segments, which included TRBV5-6, TRBV5-1 and TRBV20-1.

Tagging with unique molecular identifiers was a feature of the TCR beta cDNA libraries. TCRdb re-derived calls from the PCR reads in MiXCR, one entry per CDR3 protein. The data show roughly 650,000 distinct CDR3 sequences, over 45% seen once. These receptors' antigens are unknown. The sequenced material came from blood. The source of these receptors is a girl aged 2-10 years with multiple sclerosis.

This clonotype showed up just once. The V and J genes are TRBV4-1 and TRBJ2-1; 7 nucleotides match TRBD1. This CDR3 has 17 residues. The junction had 6 bases not matched to a gene; V was cut back by 1 base and J by 0 bases. Germline V gives CDR1 MGHRA, CDR2 YSYEKL. For the CDR3, the DNA is TGCGCCAGCAGCCAAGTTAGGAACAGGGGCTCCTACAATGAGCAGTTCTTC. It is translated as CASSQVRNRGSYNEQFF.

This clonotype has more than one count but fewer than ten. DNA for the CDR3: TGTGCCAGCAGCTCAAGACTAGCGGGGGAGAACAATGAGCAGTTCTTC. It is translated as CASSSRLAGENNEQFF. J is TRBJ2-1 and V is TRBV7-2, with TRBD2 matching over 12 bases. J lost 5 bases, V lost 4 bases, and 6 bases had no gene match. The CDR3 spans 16 residues. CDR1 SGHTA and CDR2 FQGNSA come from the germline V gene.

The chain has TRBV11-2 and TRBJ1-1; D call uncertain. Germline values: CDR1 SGHAT, CDR2 FQNNGV. The CDR3 is made up of 14 amino acids. V dropped 5 bases and J dropped 5 bases, with 15 bases sitting between them. As DNA, the CDR3 is TGTGCCAGCAGCCGCGGGAGGCTAGGGACTGAAGCTTTCTTT. As protein: CASSRGRLGTEAFF.

This clonotype showed up just a few times. The V and J genes are TRBV20-1 and TRBJ1-4; D call uncertain. Germline V gene lookup returns CDR1 DFQATT and CDR2 SNEGSKA (reference sequence). The CDR3 contains 14 residues. Trimming cost V 2 bases and J 5 bases, with 12 bases left between them. The chain's CDR3 is CSARPDGRNEKLFF. The CDR3 bases are TGCAGTGCTAGACCGGACGGACGAAATGAAAAACTGTTTTTT.

V usage is TRBV5-1 and J usage is TRBJ2-7; no clear D gene. With 0 bases removed from V and 1 base from J, the gap between germline ends came to 8 bases. The CDR3 has 14 residues. Germline CDR1 and CDR2: SGHRS and YFSETQ. The DNA for the CDR3 is TGCGCCAGCAGCTTGGACGGGCCTTCCTACGAGCAGTACTTC. It encodes CASSLDGPSYEQYF.

The gene calls are TRBV20-1 and TRBJ2-7; the match to TRBD1 covers 7 bases. The trim removed 2 bases at V and 0 bases at J, leaving 4 bases unmatched. This CDR3 has 14 amino acids. Germline CDR1 DFQATT, CDR2 SNEGSKA (reference sequence). The CDR3 DNA is TGCAGTGCTAGACCCTGGGACAGCTCCTACGAGCAGTACTTC. Its protein product is CSARPWDSSYEQYF.

In the case of this clonotype: At one boundary the junction diverges from the germline segment, which might be a read error. The V call is TRBV20-1, the J call TRBJ2-1, with D uncertain. The CDR3 is 14 residues long. Germline V gene lookup returns CDR1 DFQATT and CDR2 SNEGSKA (reference sequence). As DNA, the CDR3 is TGCAGTGCTAGAGGGCAAAGCACCTACAATGGGCAGTTCTTC. Translating gives CSARGQSTYNGQFF.

This clonotype came up once. The J gene is TRBJ2-1, the V gene TRBV5-1; D is perhaps TRBD2 (7 bases). Trimming cost V 1 base and J 0 bases, with 17 bases left between them. This CDR3 is built from 18 residues. Germline CDR1 SGHRS, CDR2 YFSETQ. This CDR3 is CASSLIMGGTTSYNEQFF. In DNA, the CDR3 is TGCGCCAGCAGCTTGATTATGGGGGGGACAACCTCCTACAATGAGCAGTTCTTC.

The chain recombines TRBV29-1 with TRBJ2-1, with 11 bases aligning to TRBD1. From germline, CDR1 is SQVTM and CDR2 ANQGSEA. The CDR3 length is 13 residues. V dropped 7 bases and J dropped 4; count of bases not matched to a gene: 3. This CDR3 reads CSAGTGGYNEQFF. CDR3 in DNA: TGCAGCGCGGGGACAGGGGGGTACAATGAGCAGTTCTTC.

This clonotype has only one observation. The V gene is TRBV12-3 or TRBV12-4, the J gene TRBJ1-5; D is uncertain. This CDR3 comprises 12 residues. V lost 6 bases, J lost 6 bases, and 9 bases lay in between. CDR3 region: CASRKEGQPQHF. For the CDR3, the DNA is TGTGCCAGCAGGAAGGAAGGTCAGCCCCAGCATTTT.

This clonotype is a singleton in its sample. This rearrangement joins TRBV6-2 or TRBV6-3 to TRBJ2-7; D not resolved. The better agreement between TRBJ2-5 and the DNA end casts doubt on the J call. The CDR3 runs 14 residues. The germline CDR1 and CDR2 sequences are MNHEY and SVGEGT. The CDR3 DNA reads TGTGCCAGCAGTTCAAGACCTGCGAGGGAGACCCAGTACTTC. It translates to CASSSRPARETQYF.